A single T cell receptor beta chain is shown here with its context. Authors' data handling: Reference gene primer amplification yielded estimated nucleated cell counts. Data came from immunoSEQ multiplex PCR; TCRdb stores just in-frame clones and leaves some out. Clone size and the V and J calls come from that table; the DNA yielded D and trimming. Of 100,000 to 120,000 clones listed, roughly 80% are singletons. The data stem from a study of blood T cell repertoires in COVID-19. Study-wide context: The United States, Italy and Spain were the sources of the acute and convalescent COVID-19 samples. Sample material is recorded as cDNA or gDNA derived from T cells, B-cell-depleted T cells, or PBMCs.

The sequence came from a woman in her seventies with acute or convalescent COVID-19. The sample consisted of peripheral blood.

The CDR3 sequence is CASSLGLATDTQYF. The CDR3 region has the DNA TGTGCCAGCAGTTTAGGGCTAGCGACAGATACGCAGTATTTT. The V and J genes are TRBV27 and TRBJ2-3; possibly TRBD2 for D (6 bases). Germline CDR1 and CDR2: MNHEY and SMNVEV (reference sequence). V lost 2 bases to trimming and J lost 3 bases, with 9 bases between them. The CDR3 sequence is 14 residues long.